Listed below are T cell receptor beta chains from one sample, sequenced in a study of cytomegalovirus exposure and HLA in healthy donors. Sequencing was performed with immunoSEQ multiplex PCR; in TCRdb, only in-frame clones are kept and a portion is missing. The sample has around 170,000 clones, less than 90% seen once. Sequencing used PBMCs. These receptors all come from a girl aged 5 to 17 in good health and CMV-seropositive. The CDR3 runs from the conserved cysteine through the conserved F or W. A D gene is named only where the DNA matches it firmly. Only some rows state a clone size, as once, few, many or a class for expanded clones.

clone size: once; D gene: TRBD2; J gene: TRBJ2-7; V gene: TRBV5-1; CDR3 protein: CASSLLGLAGAEQYF; CDR3 DNA: TGCGCCAGCAGCTTGCTGGGACTAGCGGGAGCCGAGCAGTACTTC
clone size: .; D gene: TRBD2; J gene: TRBJ2-1; V gene: TRBV7-9; CDR3 protein: CASSLPYGRRDYGWFF; CDR3 DNA: TGTGCCAGCAGCCTACCTTATGGCCGCCGGGACTATGGCTGGTTCTTC
clone size: .; D gene: TRBD2; J gene: TRBJ2-5; V gene: TRBV30; CDR3 protein: CALGREGKQETQYF; CDR3 DNA: TGTGCCTTGGGTCGGGAGGGGAAACAAGAGACCCAGTACTTC
clone size: .; D gene: TRBD2; J gene: TRBJ2-1; V gene: TRBV7-2; CDR3 protein: CASSLVAGHNEQFF; CDR3 DNA: TGTGCCAGCAGCTTAGTAGCGGGCCACAATGAGCAGTTCTTC
clone size: few; D gene: TRBD1; J gene: TRBJ1-4; V gene: TRBV7-9; CDR3 protein: CASSAPPHRDSLF; CDR3 DNA: TGTGCCAGCAGCGCTCCTCCTCACCGGGACAGCCTTTTT
clone size: .; D gene: .; J gene: TRBJ1-2; V gene: TRBV20-1; CDR3 protein: CSSFPGYTF; CDR3 DNA: TGCAGTTCCTTTCCTGGCTACACCTTC
clone size: .; D gene: TRBD2; J gene: TRBJ2-5; V gene: TRBV6-6; CDR3 protein: CASSRFVGGSETQYF; CDR3 DNA: TGTGCCAGCAGCAGATTTGTGGGAGGGAGTGAGACCCAGTACTTC
clone size: .; D gene: TRBD2; J gene: TRBJ2-7; V gene: TRBV27; CDR3 protein: CASSFRQAGYEQYF; CDR3 DNA: TGTGCCAGCAGTTTCCGGCAAGCGGGATACGAGCAGTACTTC
clone size: .; D gene: .; J gene: TRBJ1-1; V gene: TRBV7-6; CDR3 protein: CASSSTGTGEAFF; CDR3 DNA: TGTGCCAGCAGCTCCACAGGGACGGGTGAAGCTTTCTTT
clone size: once; D gene: .; J gene: TRBJ2-2; V gene: TRBV9; CDR3 protein: CASSARLGNTGELFF; CDR3 DNA: TGTGCCAGCAGCGCGAGACTAGGGAACACCGGGGAGCTGTTTTTT
clone size: .; D gene: .; J gene: TRBJ2-7; V gene: TRBV10-3; CDR3 protein: CAATEGAPYEQYF; CDR3 DNA: TGTGCCGCAACAGAGGGTGCCCCCTACGAGCAGTACTTC
clone size: once; D gene: .; J gene: TRBJ2-5; V gene: TRBV9; CDR3 protein: CASSVDQGGETQYF; CDR3 DNA: TGTGCCAGCAGCGTAGATCAGGGAGGAGAGACCCAGTACTTC
clone size: few; D gene: .; J gene: TRBJ2-7; V gene: TRBV12-5; CDR3 protein: CASGLVRKGGYEQYF; CDR3 DNA: TGTGCTAGTGGTTTGGTACGTAAAGGGGGATACGAGCAGTACTTC
clone size: once; D gene: .; J gene: TRBJ2-7; V gene: TRBV27; CDR3 protein: CASSLLGGPSYEQYF; CDR3 DNA: TGTGCCAGCAGTTTACTTGGCGGGCCTTCCTACGAGCAGTACTTC